Listed below are T cell receptor beta chains from one sample, sequenced in a study of cytomegalovirus exposure and HLA in healthy donors. Produced via immunoSEQ multiplex PCR; TCRdb's table is partial and in-frame only. This sample has 120,000 to 150,000 clones, with around 82% found just once. Sequences were obtained from PBMCs. These receptors came from a woman aged 40 to 50 in good health and CMV-seropositive. CDR3s leave out the opening cysteine and the closing phenylalanine or tryptophan. D genes are given only for firm matches.

D	V	J	CDR3
-	TRBV5-1	TRBJ1-2	ASSLEVPRGYGYT
TRBD2	TRBV10-1	TRBJ2-3	ASSESRGPSGIFPDTQY
TRBD1	TRBV6-6	TRBJ2-7	ASSYPGQRSYEQY
TRBD1	TRBV9	TRBJ1-2	ASSEGQGLNYGYT
TRBD2	TRBV10-3	TRBJ2-1	AISELGGLAGGQYNEQF
TRBD1	TRBV11-3	TRBJ2-3	ASSSTGDTQY
TRBD2	TRBV4-1	TRBJ2-7	ASSQGTSGFYEQY
TRBD1	TRBV5-1	TRBJ1-1	ASSLLVQGGLGTEAF
TRBD1	TRBV28	TRBJ1-5	ASSFYMTGTGLSGNQPQH
-	TRBV27	TRBJ1-5	ASSPGFNQPQH
TRBD1	TRBV28	TRBJ2-7	ASSPADRSYEQY
TRBD1	TRBV7-8	TRBJ2-1	ASSTMTGRNEQF
-	TRBV29-1	TRBJ2-3	SVEQGSSTDTQY
TRBD1	TRBV6-5	TRBJ1-2	ASSPGTGESYT
TRBD2	TRBV15	TRBJ2-7	ATSSFPSGPTYEQY
-	TRBV2	TRBJ1-1	ASSLTGGRTEAF
-	TRBV5-1	TRBJ1-1	ASSSTTNTEAF
-	TRBV30	TRBJ1-5	AWSAGGQPQH
-	TRBV28	TRBJ2-7	ASSLQGSQAGKQY
-	TRBV27	TRBJ1-4	ASGLGGEKLF
TRBD2	TRBV7-3	TRBJ2-5	ASSLGTSGRSLETQY
TRBD2	TRBV28	TRBJ2-3	ASILAGADTDTQY
TRBD2	TRBV5-1	TRBJ2-7	ASSKAGVGAYEQY
-	TRBV10-2	TRBJ2-3	ATVGGNAGTDTQY
TRBD2	TRBV5-1	TRBJ2-3	ASSPGSGTDTQY
TRBD2	TRBV19	TRBJ2-1	ASSFIAGGPNEQF
TRBD1	TRBV2	TRBJ2-2	ASSEVTGGRELF
-	TRBV21-1	TRBJ2-1	ASSIYRQGEYNEQF
-	TRBV5-1	TRBJ2-7	ASSLTDYEQY
TRBD2	TRBV9	TRBJ2-1	ASSPSGDNNEQF
-	TRBV2	TRBJ1-1	ASSPTENTEAF
-	TRBV5-6	TRBJ1-2	ASSRPGTDGYT
-	TRBV7-9	TRBJ1-2	SSSLNVVGGNGYT
-	TRBV5-1	TRBJ1-5	ASSTGGGGQPQH
-	TRBV9	TRBJ1-1	ASSVDWNTEAF
-	TRBV5-6	TRBJ2-2	ASSLLARNAGELF
-	TRBV30	TRBJ1-6	AWSVGLDTPLH